Shown below are 10 T cell receptor beta chains from a single sample sequenced in a study of blood T cell repertoires in COVID-19. Clones were sequenced by immunoSEQ multiplex PCR, and TCRdb holds only the in-frame ones, with some missing. The top ten clones hold 3% to 4% of a sample with 200,000 to 250,000 clones, around 82% of them seen once. Sequenced input: peripheral blood. Receptors were obtained from a woman older than 75 with acute or convalescent COVID-19.

The chain carries TRBV7-2 and TRBJ2-3; a possible D gene is TRBD1 (5 bases). V lost 5 bases, J lost 4 bases, and 16 bases lay in between. Germline CDR1 SGHTA, CDR2 FQGNSA. The CDR3 covers 15 residues. The chain's CDR3 is CASSIGGALSDTQYF. The CDR3 DNA reads as TGTGCCAGCAGCATAGGTGGGGCCTTATCAGATACGCAGTATTTT. Looking up the rest from reference TRBV7-2 and TRBJ2-3 gives the full variable domain: GAGVSQSPSNKVTEKGKDVELRCDPISGHTALYWYRQSLGQGLEFLIYFQGNSAPDKSGLPSDRFSAERTGGSVSTLTIQRTQQEDSAVYLCASSIGGALSDTQYFGPGTRLTVL.

The V gene is TRBV5-1, the J gene TRBJ2-2, with 7 bases lining up with TRBD1. The V gene end was trimmed by 4 bases and the J gene end by 2 bases; junction bases not matched to a gene: 5. This CDR3 is built from 15 residues. CDR1 SGHRS and CDR2 YFSETQ come from the germline V gene. CDR3 sequence (DNA): TGCGCCAGCAGCCAGGGACAGACAAACACCGGGGAGCTGTTTTTT. It translates to CASSQGQTNTGELFF.

The chain couples TRBV10-3 to TRBJ1-6, with 7 positions matching TRBD1. V lost 3 bases, J lost 6 bases, and 11 bases stayed unmatched. The germline V gene encodes CDR1 ENHRY and CDR2 SYGVKD. CDR3 size: 17 residues. CDR3 in DNA: TGTGCCATCAGTGATGGGGCGAGAGGGGGCGGTAATTCACCCCTCCACTTT. It encodes CAISDGARGGGNSPLHF.

This rearrangement joins TRBV2 to TRBJ2-5; TRBD2 agrees at 8 bases. Germline loops: CDR1 SNHLY, CDR2 FYNNEI. With 10 bases clipped from V and 5 bases from J, the junction kept 6 bases outside the gene matches. The CDR3 has 12 residues. The CDR3 spells CATQGLVETQYF. The CDR3 nucleotides read TGTGCCACCCAGGGACTAGTTGAGACCCAGTACTTC.

The chain couples TRBV5-4 to TRBJ1-2, with D maybe TRBD1 (6 bases). The CDR3 contains 16 residues. V gave up 4 bases and J gave up 2 bases, with 18 bases separating them. Germline CDR1 and CDR2: SGHNT and YYREEE (reference sequence). The CDR3 sequence: CASSRGSLQGNYGYTF. The DNA of the CDR3 is TGTGCCAGCAGCCGTGGGTCATTACAGGGAAACTATGGCTACACCTTC.

The chain carries TRBV19 and TRBJ1-5; 9 bases align to TRBD1. Trimming at V came to 3 bases and at J to 0 bases, leaving 12 bases not matched to a gene. This CDR3 region has 19 residues. The germline V gene has CDR1 LNHDA and CDR2 SQIVND (reference sequence). CDR3 sequence reads: CASSIWTGVRGNSNQPQHF. The CDR3 bases are TGTGCCAGTAGTATCTGGACAGGGGTAAGGGGGAATAGCAATCAGCCCCAGCATTTT.

This clone was seen a single time. The CDR3 loop is CASSPSTTGLGYGYTF. The CDR3 DNA is TGTGCCAGCAGCCCCTCCACGACAGGGCTGGGCTATGGCTACACCTTC. This rearrangement joins TRBV28 to TRBJ1-2; 7 bases fit TRBD1. The trim removed 6 bases at V and 4 bases at J, leaving 14 bases unmatched. Germline V CDR1 and CDR2: MDHEN, SYDVKM. This CDR3 is 16 amino acids long.

This chain uses TRBV2 with TRBJ1-1; TRBD1 matches 7 bases. Germline CDR1 and CDR2: SNHLY and FYNNEI. J gave up 3 bases and V 8 bases, and 15 bases lay outside the gene matches. The CDR3 loop spans 16 amino acids. CDR3 coding DNA: TGTGCCAGCGGCCTTTCCATACAGGGGCGCGACACTGAAGCTTTCTTT. It translates to CASGLSIQGRDTEAFF. The full variable domain, in which reference TRBV2 and TRBJ1-1 provide the parts outside the CDR3, is EPEVTQTPSHQVTQMGQEVILRCVPISNHLYFYWYRQILGQKVEFLVSFYNNEISEKSEIFDDQFSVERPDGSNFTLKIRSTKLEDSAMYFCASGLSIQGRDTEAFFGQGTRLTVV.

The V call is TRBV15, the J call TRBJ2-3; a weak D match, TRBD2 (6 bases). The CDR3 extends over 14 amino acids. The V gene lost 6 bases and the J gene lost 0 bases, with 10 bases spanning the gap. Germline V CDR1 and CDR2: LNHNV, YYDKDF (reference sequence). CDR3 loop: CATRSGTSTDTQYF. CDR3 nucleotide sequence: TGTGCCACCAGGTCCGGGACTAGCACAGATACGCAGTATTTT.

Many counts were recorded for this clone. Different DNA sequences within this sample yield the same CDR3. The chain recombines TRBV15 with TRBJ1-2; no clear D gene. The V gene's germline CDR1 is LNHNV and CDR2 YYDKDF (reference sequence). This CDR3 comprises 13 residues. Between the trimmed V and J ends, which lost 0 bases and 6 bases, there was a span of 8 bases. CDR3 amino acids: CATSREEGDGYTF. In nucleotides, the CDR3 is TGTGCCACCAGCAGAGAGGAGGGCGATGGCTACACCTTC.